The T cell receptor (beta chain) under discussion was sequenced for a study of CD8+ T cells in alopecia areata. Study overall: Treatment ran 6 to 18 months, with 6 months of follow-up afterward.

Extraction of RNA preceded its reverse transcription into cDNA, which served as the sequencing template. The repertoire was sequenced with immunoSEQ multiplex PCR; TCRdb's copy has only in-frame clones and lacks some. The table lists 150,000 to 200,000 clones, about 60% of them singletons. Per the germline V gene, CDR1 is MNHEY and CDR2 is SVGAGI. This CDR3 spans 16 amino acids. V gave up 4 bases and J gave up 5 bases, with 18 bases separating them. Specified treatment: oral pan-JAK inhibitor, 5-10 mg twice daily. CD4+ and CD8+ T cells were sorted from PBMCs. This clone was observed a handful of times. The antigen is not known. The study, taken as a whole, reports: Unlike in mice, where it was clearer, TCR sharing across patients was less clear, possibly HLA-related.

The receptor's source is a human donor with alopecia areata. Material: CD8+ T cells sorted from blood, obtained at week 24, from a patient treated with tofacitinib. V gene TRBV6-5 combines with J gene TRBJ2-1; weak D call: TRBD1 (6 bases). The CDR3 DNA sequence: TGTGCCAGCAGTTTTTCACAGGGACCCTTTCACAATGAGCAGTTCTTC. Protein sequence: CASSFSQGPFHNEQFF.